A single T cell receptor (beta chain) is shown here with its context. This sample is part of a study of prognosis after radiotherapy for stage I lung cancer. The germline V gene has CDR1 MNHEY and CDR2 SVGAGI. The CDR3 sequence is 14 residues long. V trimming: 4 bases; J trimming: 2 bases; junction bases outside the gene matches: 2. Two-round multiplex PCR, the amplification method, yielded TCR beta CDR3 from genomic DNA. First-round PCR used primers specific to each TRBV and TRBJ gene. Using its own MiXCR run on the multiplex PCR reads, TCRdb lists one record per CDR3 protein. The table lists about 24,000 distinct CDR3 sequences, around 36% of them singletons.

The chain has TRBV6-5 and TRBJ1-1; TRBD1 aligns across 9 bases. The clonotype originates from a donor aged 50 or older with non-small cell lung cancer. Sequenced here: PBMCs, sampled before or after stereotactic body radiation therapy (not recorded which). The CDR3, as DNA: TGTGCCAGCAGTTGGACAGGGGCCAACACTGAAGCTTTCTTT. Amino acids: CASSWTGANTEAFF.